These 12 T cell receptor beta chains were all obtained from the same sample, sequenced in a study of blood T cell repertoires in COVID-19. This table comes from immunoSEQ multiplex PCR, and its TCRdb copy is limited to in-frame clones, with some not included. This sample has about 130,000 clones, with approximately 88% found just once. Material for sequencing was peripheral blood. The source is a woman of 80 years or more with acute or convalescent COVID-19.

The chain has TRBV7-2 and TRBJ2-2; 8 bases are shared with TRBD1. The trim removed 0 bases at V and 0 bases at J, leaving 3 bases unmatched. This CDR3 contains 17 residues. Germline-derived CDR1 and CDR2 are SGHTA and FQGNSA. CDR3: CASSLARTGTNTGELFF. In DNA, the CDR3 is TGTGCCAGCAGCTTAGCCCGGACAGGGACGAACACCGGGGAGCTGTTTTTT.

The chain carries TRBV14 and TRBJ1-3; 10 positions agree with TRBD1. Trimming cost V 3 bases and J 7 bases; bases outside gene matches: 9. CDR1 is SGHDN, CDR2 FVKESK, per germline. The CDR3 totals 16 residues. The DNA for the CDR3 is TGTGCCAGCAGCCATAAAACGACAGGGGGCACGAACACCATATATTTT. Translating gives CASSHKTTGGTNTIYF.

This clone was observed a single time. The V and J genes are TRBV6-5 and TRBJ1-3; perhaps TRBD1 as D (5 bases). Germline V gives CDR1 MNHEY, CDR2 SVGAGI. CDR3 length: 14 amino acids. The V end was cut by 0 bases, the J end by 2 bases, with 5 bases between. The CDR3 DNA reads TGTGCCAGCAGTTACTCAGGGGCTGGAAACACCATATATTTT. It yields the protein CASSYSGAGNTIYF.

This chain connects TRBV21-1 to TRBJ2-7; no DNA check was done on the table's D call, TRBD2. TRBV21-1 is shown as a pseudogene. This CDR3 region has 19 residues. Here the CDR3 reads CASSGREGALAGGAGEQYF. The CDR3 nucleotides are TGTGCCAGCAGCGGGCGGGAGGGGGCGCTAGCGGGAGGGGCCGGCGAGCAGTACTTC.

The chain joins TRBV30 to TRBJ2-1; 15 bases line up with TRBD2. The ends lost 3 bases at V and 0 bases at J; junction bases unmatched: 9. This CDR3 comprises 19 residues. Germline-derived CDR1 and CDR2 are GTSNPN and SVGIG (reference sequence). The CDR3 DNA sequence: TGTGCCTGGAGGGGACTAGCGGGAGGAAAACCCAGCTCCTACAATGAGCAGTTCTTC. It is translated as CAWRGLAGGKPSSYNEQFF.

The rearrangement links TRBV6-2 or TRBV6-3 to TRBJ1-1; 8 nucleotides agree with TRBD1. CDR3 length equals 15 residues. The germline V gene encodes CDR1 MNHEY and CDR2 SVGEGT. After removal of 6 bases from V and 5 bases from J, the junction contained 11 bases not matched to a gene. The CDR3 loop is CASSPTAGGRTEAFF. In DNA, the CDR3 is TGTGCCAGCAGCCCTACCGCAGGGGGCAGGACTGAAGCTTTCTTT.

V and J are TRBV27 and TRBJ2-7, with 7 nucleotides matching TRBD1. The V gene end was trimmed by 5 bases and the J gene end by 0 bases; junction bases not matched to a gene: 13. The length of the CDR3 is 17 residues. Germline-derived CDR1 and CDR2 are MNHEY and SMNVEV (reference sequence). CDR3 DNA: TGTGCCAGCAGTGGGGCCCCCGGGACAGCACACTCCTACGAGCAGTACTTC. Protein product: CASSGAPGTAHSYEQYF.

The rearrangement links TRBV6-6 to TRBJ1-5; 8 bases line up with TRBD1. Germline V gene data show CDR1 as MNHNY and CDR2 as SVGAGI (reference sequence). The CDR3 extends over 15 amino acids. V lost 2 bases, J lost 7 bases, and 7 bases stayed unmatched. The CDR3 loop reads CASSYLGQAGQPQHF. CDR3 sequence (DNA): TGTGCCAGCAGTTACCTGGGACAGGCTGGCCAGCCCCAGCATTTT.

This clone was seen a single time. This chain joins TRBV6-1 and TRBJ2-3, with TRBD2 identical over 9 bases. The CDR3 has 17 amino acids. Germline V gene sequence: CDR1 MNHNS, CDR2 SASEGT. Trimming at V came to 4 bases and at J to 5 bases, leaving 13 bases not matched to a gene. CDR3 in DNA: TGTGCCAGCAGTGCCCGGTGGATAGCGGGAGTCGTAGATACGCAGTATTTT. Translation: CASSARWIAGVVDTQYF.

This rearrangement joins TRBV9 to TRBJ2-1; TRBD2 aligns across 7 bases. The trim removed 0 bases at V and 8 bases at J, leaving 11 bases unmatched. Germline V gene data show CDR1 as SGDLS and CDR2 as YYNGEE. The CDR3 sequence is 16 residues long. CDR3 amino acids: CASSVAPGGGWDEQFF. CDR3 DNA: TGTGCCAGCAGCGTAGCCCCTGGCGGGGGTTGGGATGAGCAGTTCTTC.

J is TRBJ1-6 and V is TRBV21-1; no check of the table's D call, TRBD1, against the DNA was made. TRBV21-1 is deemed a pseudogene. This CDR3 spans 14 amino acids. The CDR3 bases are TGTGCCAGCAGCAAAGAACACTCAACAGGGCCGCTCCACTTT. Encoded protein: CASSKEHSTGPLHF.

CDR3 residues: CALDRSSYNSPLHF. The CDR3, as DNA: TGTGCCTTGGACAGGAGCTCCTATAATTCACCCCTCCACTTT. V is TRBV30 and J is TRBJ1-6, with TRBD1 identical over 7 bases. The CDR3 covers 14 residues. Germline V gene data show CDR1 as GTSNPN and CDR2 as SVGIG (reference sequence). V shed 7 bases and J 0 bases; nucleotides not matched to a gene: 3.